The rows below give T cell receptor beta chains drawn from one sample of a study of beta chain features in type 1 diabetes. Using immunoSEQ multiplex PCR, the repertoire was profiled, and TCRdb retains in-frame clones only, with some absent. The sample shows under 70,000 clones, around 60% of them seen only once. The sequenced sample consisted of stem cell memory CD4+ T cells from blood. These receptors were taken from a woman aged 25 to 39 with type 1 diabetes. The CDR3 runs from the conserved cysteine through the conserved F or W. A D gene is named only where the DNA matches it firmly. Some rows mark clone size as missing; the rest say once, few, many or name a class of expanded clone.

TRBV6-1,TRBJ2-7,.,.,TGTGCCGGGAGTGTTTCCAACTACGAGCAGTACTTC,CAGSVSNYEQYF
TRBV7-9,TRBJ2-5,.,.,TGTGCCAGCAGCCACTTAAACCAAGAGACCCAGTACTTC,CASSHLNQETQYF
TRBV29-1,TRBJ1-1,once,.,TGCAGCGTTGAAGGGACAGAGAACACTGAAGCTTTCTTT,CSVEGTENTEAFF
TRBV19,TRBJ2-1,.,TRBD2,TGTGCCAGTAGTACCTTAGCGGGACCGGGTGAGCAGTTCTTC,CASSTLAGPGEQFF
TRBV19,TRBJ2-7,.,TRBD2,TGTGCCAGTAGTCTTACTAGCGGCACCTACGAGCAGTACTTC,CASSLTSGTYEQYF
TRBV19,TRBJ2-2,.,TRBD2,TGTGCCAGTAGTGTTTATAGCGGGAGGCCGGGGACCGGGGAGCTGTTTTTT,CASSVYSGRPGTGELFF
TRBV6-6,TRBJ2-1,.,TRBD2,TGTGCCAGCACCCTCGGGACTAGCGGGAGCTACGAGCAGTTCTTC,CASTLGTSGSYEQFF
TRBV5-1,TRBJ2-1,.,TRBD2,TGCGCCAGCAGCAGTGCTAGCGGAGGCTCCTACAATGAGCAGTTCTTC,CASSSASGGSYNEQFF
TRBV7-3,TRBJ1-2,.,.,TGTGCCAGCAGCCCAAGCGGCGGGGGGGCGGTCTATGGCTACACCTTC,CASSPSGGGAVYGYTF
TRBV9,TRBJ1-2,.,TRBD1,TGTGCCAGCAGCGTAGATGGGACAGACTATGGCTACACCTTC,CASSVDGTDYGYTF
TRBV18,TRBJ2-7,.,TRBD1,TGTGCCAGCTCACCGAATTGGGACAGTCTTTACGAGCAGTACTTC,CASSPNWDSLYEQYF
TRBV28,TRBJ2-7,.,TRBD1,TGTGCCAGCAGTGGCGCCGGGACAGGGGGGATATACGAGCAGTACTTC,CASSGAGTGGIYEQYF
TRBV4-2,TRBJ2-4,few,.,TGTGCCAGCAGCCAAGGCGGCACCAAAAACATTCAGTACTTC,CASSQGGTKNIQYF
TRBV5-1,TRBJ2-3,.,TRBD2,TGCGCCAGCAGCTTGCCCCTAGCGGGAGGGCCCACAGATACGCAGTATTTT,CASSLPLAGGPTDTQYF
TRBV27,TRBJ1-5,once,TRBD1,TGTGCCAGCAGTGCCTACACAGGGGCGCGAGGCAATCAGCCCCAGCATTTT,CASSAYTGARGNQPQHF
TRBV28,TRBJ1-1,few,TRBD1,TGTGCCAGCAGTTTGCCGGGACAGCTGAACACTGAAGCTTTCTTT,CASSLPGQLNTEAFF
TRBV15,TRBJ2-3,.,.,TGTGCCACCAGCAGAGGGCAAGCAGATACGCAGTATTTT,CATSRGQADTQYF
TRBV15,TRBJ1-2,.,TRBD1,TGTGCCACCAGCAGAGCGGACAGGCCGGGAATCTATGGCTACACCTTC,CATSRADRPGIYGYTF
TRBV5-1,TRBJ2-1,.,.,TGCGCCAGCAGGCCCGGCGGCGAGTACAATGAGCAGTTCTTC,CASRPGGEYNEQFF
TRBV9,TRBJ2-3,.,TRBD2,TGTGCCAGCAGCTTGATAGCGGGACTATCCACAGATACGCAGTATTTT,CASSLIAGLSTDTQYF
TRBV25-1,TRBJ1-4,.,.,TGTGCCAGCAGTTGGGGGGGGGCTGAAAAACTGTTTTTT,CASSWGGAEKLFF
TRBV5-1,TRBJ2-3,few,.,TGCGCCAGCAGCTTGGGACAGAGCACAGATACGCAGTATTTT,CASSLGQSTDTQYF